This TCR beta chain was identified in a study of blood T cell repertoires in COVID-19. Study information: From T cells, B-cell-depleted T cells, or PBMCs came the material, which was cDNA or gDNA.

The germline V gene has CDR1 LNHDA and CDR2 SQIVND (reference sequence). The CDR3 has 15 residues. V dropped 9 bases and J dropped 1; count of bases not matched to a gene: 5. Clones were sequenced by immunoSEQ multiplex PCR, and TCRdb holds only the in-frame ones, with some missing. The profile covers about 160,000 clones, with 70% to 80% appearing a single time and roughly 8.6% taken by the ten largest. This chain uses TRBV19 with TRBJ2-2; TRBD2 agrees at 10 bases. The TCR sequence derives from a man aged 55 to 69 with acute or convalescent COVID-19. Material for sequencing was peripheral blood. In nucleotides, the CDR3 is TGTGCCAGCGCTCTAGCGGGGGAGAACACCGGGGAGCTGTTTTTT. This sequence encodes CASALAGENTGELFF.